These 15 T cell receptor beta chains share one sample of origin, sequenced in a study of blood T cell repertoires in COVID-19. Libraries were prepared by immunoSEQ multiplex PCR; TCRdb keeps only in-frame clonotypes and omits some of them. Here the sample spans about 200,000 clones, approximately 88% being singletons. The sequenced sample consisted of PBMCs or T cells enriched from blood (not recorded which). The receptors were sampled from a woman between 18 and 30 years old who had recovered from COVID-19.

V is TRBV6-1 and J is TRBJ1-5; TRBD1 matches 11 bases. The CDR3 runs 17 residues. Germline V gene sequence: CDR1 MNHNS, CDR2 SASEGT. V was pared by 2 bases and J by 0 bases, with 3 bases of the junction left unmatched. The CDR3 DNA reads as TGTGCCAGCAGTGAAAGGGGGACAGGGGGTAGCAATCAGCCCCAGCATTTT. Translating gives CASSERGTGGSNQPQHF.

Written as DNA, the CDR3 is TGTGCCAGCAGCTCCGGGACTAGCTTTTTCGATACGCAGTATTTT. Residues: CASSSGTSFFDTQYF. The chain has TRBV6-5 and TRBJ2-3, with 9 nucleotides matching TRBD2. Per the germline V gene, CDR1 is MNHEY and CDR2 is SVGAGI. CDR3 size: 15 residues. The J segment lost 6 bases and the V segment lost 6 bases, leaving 10 bases of the junction unmatched.

On this clone: Other DNA sequences in this sample translate to the same CDR3. This chain uses TRBV6-5 with TRBJ1-1; 8 positions match TRBD1. V was pared by 6 bases and J by 5 bases, with 5 bases of the junction left unmatched. Germline V CDR1 and CDR2: MNHEY, SVGAGI. CDR3 length: 13 residues. CDR3 in DNA: TGTGCCAGCAGACTCGGACAGGGAACTGAAGCTTTCTTT. Protein: CASRLGQGTEAFF.

CDR3 sequence: CASSTAGTGFFGYTF. The CDR3 bases are TGTGCCAGCAGCACAGCCGGGACAGGGTTTTTTGGCTACACCTTC. The gene calls are TRBV5-6 and TRBJ1-2, with 9 bases fitting TRBD1. Looked up from germline, CDR1 is SGHDT and CDR2 is YYEEEE. J was trimmed by 7 bases and V by 4 bases; bases with no gene match: 11. The CDR3 runs to 15 residues. The whole variable domain, filled in from reference TRBV5-6 and TRBJ1-2, reads DAGVTQSPTHLIKTRGQQVTLRCSPKSGHDTVSWYQQALGQGPQFIFQYYEEEERQRGNFPDRFSGHQFPNYSSELNVNALLLGDSALYLCASSTAGTGFFGYTFGSGTRLTVV.

The chain joins TRBV4-1 to TRBJ2-3; 11 bases are shared with TRBD2. The trim removed 6 bases at V and 4 bases at J, leaving 12 bases unmatched. Germline CDR1 reads MGHRA; CDR2 reads YSYEKL. This CDR3 contains 17 residues. The CDR3 sequence is CASSPLLGSGGADTQYF. For the CDR3, the DNA is TGCGCCAGCAGTCCCCTTTTGGGTAGCGGGGGGGCAGATACGCAGTATTTT.

This chain connects TRBV19 to TRBJ2-7; 8 bases map to TRBD2. J lost 7 bases, V lost 5 bases, and 10 bases had no gene match. The germline gives CDR1 LNHDA, CDR2 SQIVND (reference sequence). This CDR3 has 14 residues. The CDR3 nucleotides are TGTGCCAGTAGTGTACGGGGGGGCCTAGGGGAGCAGTACTTC. It codes for CASSVRGGLGEQYF.

The chain combines TRBV9 with TRBJ2-3; TRBD2 matches 14 bases. Germline lookup yields CDR1 SGDLS and CDR2 YYNGEE. J gave up 4 bases and V 4 bases, and 5 bases lay outside the gene matches. This CDR3 has 16 amino acids. CDR3 DNA: TGTGCCAGCAGCCCCCGACTAGCGGGGGGGGCAGATACGCAGTATTTT. Protein: CASSPRLAGGADTQYF.

This clone occurred once. The chain couples TRBV3-1 (or the pseudogene TRBV3-2) to TRBJ2-5; D possibly corresponds to TRBD2 (5 bases). Germline V gives CDR1 LGHDT, CDR2 YNNKEL (reference sequence). This CDR3 has 16 amino acids. Trimming removed 4 bases at V and 2 bases at J, with 17 bases between. CDR3 loop: CASSLDGAGPQETQYF. CDR3 coding DNA: TGTGCCAGCAGCCTCGACGGCGCGGGCCCGCAAGAGACCCAGTACTTC.

The CDR3 DNA sequence: TGTGCCAGCAGTCTTCTCCCGGGAAGCAATCAGCCCCAGCATTTT. Its protein product is CASSLLPGSNQPQHF. The rearrangement uses TRBV27 and TRBJ1-5; no firm D call. The germline V gene has CDR1 MNHEY and CDR2 SMNVEV (reference sequence). Trimming left V 5 bases short and J 1 base short, with 12 bases between. The CDR3 totals 15 residues.

The chain joins TRBV19 to TRBJ2-1; 8 bases agree with TRBD2. This CDR3 region has 13 residues. Trimming removed 8 bases from V and 8 bases from J; junction bases left unmatched: 8. Germline V lookup: CDR1 LNHDA, CDR2 SQIVND (reference sequence). The chain's CDR3 is CASSSGLGDEQFF. The CDR3 DNA sequence: TGTGCCAGTTCTAGCGGGCTAGGCGATGAGCAGTTCTTC.

The chain has TRBV7-8 and TRBJ2-7, with 10 bases lining up with TRBD1. The V and J ends lost 0 bases and 5 bases, in that order; junction bases with no gene match: 16. This CDR3 has 19 residues. Germline lookup yields CDR1 SGHVS and CDR2 FQNEAQ. The CDR3 loop is CASSLAQAVRTGGLDEQYF. The CDR3 bases are TGTGCCAGCAGCTTAGCGCAGGCAGTGCGGACAGGGGGTCTCGACGAGCAGTACTTC.

V gene TRBV30 combines with J gene TRBJ2-3; the match to TRBD1 covers 11 bases. Trimming removed 1 base from V and 0 bases from J; junction bases left unmatched: 6. Germline assignment: CDR1 GTSNPN and CDR2 SVGIG (reference sequence). This CDR3 spans 17 amino acids. This CDR3 is CAWSGRDRGSSTDTQYF. In DNA, the CDR3 is TGTGCCTGGAGTGGCCGGGACAGGGGGTCTAGCACAGATACGCAGTATTTT.

The chain employs TRBV7-9 and TRBJ1-1; TRBD1 matches at 8 bases. Germline CDR1 reads SEHNR; CDR2 reads FQNEAQ (reference sequence). V gave up 5 bases and J gave up 4 bases; unmatched junction bases: 3. The CDR3 contains 13 residues. The CDR3 bases are TGTGCCAGCAGCCCACAGGGGGGCACTGAAGCTTTCTTT. It yields the protein CASSPQGGTEAFF.

The rearrangement uses TRBV4-1 and TRBJ2-1, with a tentative D call TRBD2 (7 bases). The CDR3 runs 16 residues. Trimming removed 8 bases from V and 1 base from J, with 18 bases in between. Germline CDR1 MGHRA, CDR2 YSYEKL. The CDR3 region is CASGGLADLSYNEQFF. The DNA for the CDR3 is TGCGCCAGCGGGGGGCTAGCGGACCTATCCTACAATGAGCAGTTCTTC.

This chain uses TRBV5-1 with TRBJ2-7; maybe TRBD1 (7 bases). The V end lost 4 bases, the J end lost 1 base, and 15 bases lay between the germline ends. The CDR3 contains 15 residues. The germline V gene encodes CDR1 SGHRS and CDR2 YFSETQ. CDR3 in amino acids: CASSRDSLASYEQYF. The CDR3, as DNA: TGCGCCAGCAGCAGGGACAGTCTAGCGTCCTACGAGCAGTACTTC.